This T cell receptor (beta chain) was identified in a study of blood T cell repertoires in COVID-19. Study in general: T cells, B-cell-depleted T cells, or PBMCs provided the cDNA or gDNA that served as material.

Seattle patient enrollment occurred during active infection, with longitudinal follow-up thereafter. In the authors' methods: The authors estimated nucleated cell counts from reference gene primer amplification. Libraries were prepared by immunoSEQ multiplex PCR; TCRdb keeps only in-frame clonotypes and omits some of them. The V and J calls and clone size were taken over from that table, and D and trimming were inferred from the DNA. The table shows 250,000 to 350,000 clones, with roughly 88% occurring only once. The TCR sequence derives from a human donor with COVID-19, enrolled during active disease. The donor label of this sample is uncertain. The sequencing sample was made of peripheral blood.

CDR3 loop: CASSETGLDSPLHF. The CDR3 DNA is TGTGCCAGCAGCGAGACAGGTCTTGATTCACCCCTCCACTTT. The chain is built from TRBV9 and TRBJ1-6; maybe TRBD1 (6 bases). The CDR3 is 14 amino acids. Germline CDR1 reads SGDLS; CDR2 reads YYNGEE. V was shortened by 3 bases and J by 8 bases, with 12 bases between the two germline ends.